What follows are 5 T cell receptor beta chains derived from one specimen sequenced in a study of cytomegalovirus exposure and HLA in healthy donors. PCR used 60 Vbeta primers and 13 Jbeta primers. Profiling relied on immunoSEQ multiplex PCR, and the TCRdb table lists in-frame clones only, not all of them. The table counts around 60,000 clones; around 3.6% lies in the top ten. Sequencing was done on a sample of PBMCs. Every receptor here comes from a woman between 18 and 29 years old in good health and CMV-seronegative.

This chain links TRBV6-5 with TRBJ1-1; D remains ambiguous. This CDR3 has 12 residues. The germline V gene encodes CDR1 MNHEY and CDR2 SVGAGI. The V end lost 9 bases, the J end lost 8 bases, and 16 bases lay between the germline ends. As DNA, the CDR3 is TGTGCCAGTTTCTCTCCCGGGAGCGAAGCTTTCTTT. This sequence encodes CASFSPGSEAFF.

The chain carries TRBV7-6 and TRBJ2-6; the match to TRBD1 covers 7 bases. This CDR3 has 20 residues. V lost 3 bases and J lost 1; bases outside the gene matches: 15. Germline V gene sequence: CDR1 SGHVS, CDR2 FNYEAQ. The CDR3 DNA sequence: TGTGCCAGCAGCTTGGATCCCCCGGGACAGCTACTATCTGGGGCCAACGTCCTGACTTTC. This translates into CASSLDPPGQLLSGANVLTF.

This chain connects TRBV14 to TRBJ2-1, with D unresolved. The V gene's germline CDR1 is SGHDN and CDR2 FVKESK. Trimming removed 5 bases from V and 3 bases from J, with 5 bases in between. CDR3 length: 12 amino acids. CDR3 protein: CASSSNYNEQFF. CDR3 nucleotide sequence: TGTGCCAGCAGCTCTAACTACAATGAGCAGTTCTTC.

The rearrangement joins TRBV5-1 to TRBJ2-5; D possibly corresponds to TRBD2 (6 bases). V lost 4 bases and J 2 bases, leaving 12 bases between the germline ends. In germline, CDR1 is SGHRS, CDR2 YFSETQ. There are 14 residues in the CDR3. DNA for the CDR3: TGCGCCAGCAGCCCGGGAGTGGAGCAAGAGACCCAGTACTTC. This encodes CASSPGVEQETQYF.

CDR3 region: CASSQRRDNQPQHF. The DNA of the CDR3 is TGTGCCAGCAGTCAACGTCGGGACAATCAGCCCCAGCATTTT. The chain employs TRBV6-1 and TRBJ1-5, with no clear D. Trimming removed 5 bases at V and 3 bases at J, with 11 bases between. The germline gives CDR1 MNHNS, CDR2 SASEGT. CDR3 size: 14 residues.